The sequence of this T cell receptor beta chain was determined in a study of T cells after yellow fever vaccination. Study background: The SMART-Seq v4 Ultra Low Input method served to prepare the low-cell-number fractions. Study observations and caveats: Clones from primary vaccination mostly reappeared after the booster (roughly 95% CD4, over 85% CD8). Abundant clonotypes (contaminants from the bulk population) could be present in FACS-sorted repertoires.

Of note for this clonotype: Its cognate antigen is unknown.

They built TCR cDNA with 5'RACE template switching, a step that put in a universal primer site and UMIs. Each CDR3 protein is one row after TCRdb ran MiXCR on the 5' RACE reads. The sample lists 200,000 to 250,000 distinct CDR3 sequences; 6% to 7.5% were seen once. Germline CDR1 SGHDT, CDR2 YYEEEE. The CDR3 is made up of 12 amino acids. V lost 0 bases and J lost 7, with 8 bases in between. The source was CD4+ T cells sorted from PBMCs, collected 15 days after the yellow fever booster vaccination. The chain couples TRBV5-6 to TRBJ2-7; D uncertain. The origin of this receptor is a man aged 25 to 45 who received the YFV17D yellow fever vaccine. CDR3 protein: CASSLASREQYF. CDR3 nucleotide sequence: TGTGCCAGCAGCTTGGCCAGTCGGGAGCAGTACTTC.